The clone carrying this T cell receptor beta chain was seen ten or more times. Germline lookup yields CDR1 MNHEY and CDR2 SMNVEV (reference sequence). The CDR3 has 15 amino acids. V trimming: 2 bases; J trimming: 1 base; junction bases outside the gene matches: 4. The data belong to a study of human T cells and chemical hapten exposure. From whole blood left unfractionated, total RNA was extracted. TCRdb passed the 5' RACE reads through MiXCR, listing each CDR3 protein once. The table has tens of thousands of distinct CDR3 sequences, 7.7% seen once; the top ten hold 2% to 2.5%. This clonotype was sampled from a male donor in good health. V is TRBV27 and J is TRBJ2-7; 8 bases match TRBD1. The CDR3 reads CASSLQGASSYEQYF. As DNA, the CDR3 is TGTGCCAGCAGTTTACAGGGGGCCTCTTCCTACGAGCAGTACTTC.